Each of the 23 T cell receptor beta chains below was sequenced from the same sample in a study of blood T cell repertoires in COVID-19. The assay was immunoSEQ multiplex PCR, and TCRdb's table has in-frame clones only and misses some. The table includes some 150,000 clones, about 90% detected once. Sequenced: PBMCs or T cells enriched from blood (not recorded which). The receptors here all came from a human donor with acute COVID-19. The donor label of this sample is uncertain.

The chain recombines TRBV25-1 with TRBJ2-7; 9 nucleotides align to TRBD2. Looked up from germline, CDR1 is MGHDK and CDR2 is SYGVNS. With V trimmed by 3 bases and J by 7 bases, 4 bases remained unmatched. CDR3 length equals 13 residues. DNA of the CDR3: TGTGCCAGCAGTGAGCAGACTAGCGGAGAGCAGTACTTC. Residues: CASSEQTSGEQYF.

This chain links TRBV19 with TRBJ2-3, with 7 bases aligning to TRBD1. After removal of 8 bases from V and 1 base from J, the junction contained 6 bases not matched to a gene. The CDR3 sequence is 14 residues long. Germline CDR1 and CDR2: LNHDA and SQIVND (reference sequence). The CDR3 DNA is TGTGCCAGTCGCACAGGGGACGGCACAGATACGCAGTATTTT. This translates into CASRTGDGTDTQYF. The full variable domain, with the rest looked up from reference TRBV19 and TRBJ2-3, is DGGITQSPKYLFRKEGQNVTLSCEQNLNHDAMYWYRQDPGQGLRLIYYSQIVNDFQKGDIAEGYSVSREKKESFPLTVTSAQKNPTAFYLCASRTGDGTDTQYFGPGTRLTVL.

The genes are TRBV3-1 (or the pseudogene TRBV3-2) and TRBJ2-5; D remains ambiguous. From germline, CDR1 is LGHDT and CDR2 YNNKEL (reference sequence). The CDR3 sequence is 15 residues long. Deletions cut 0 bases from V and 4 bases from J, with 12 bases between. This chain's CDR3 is CASSQELRSLETQYF. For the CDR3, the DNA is TGTGCCAGCAGCCAAGAACTCCGATCCCTAGAGACCCAGTACTTC.

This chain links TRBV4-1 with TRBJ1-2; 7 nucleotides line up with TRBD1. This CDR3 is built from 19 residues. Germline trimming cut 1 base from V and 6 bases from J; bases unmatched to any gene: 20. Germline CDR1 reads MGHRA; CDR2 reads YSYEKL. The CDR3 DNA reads TGCGCCAGCAGCCAAGTAGTATGGGATAGGGGGCGTGAAGATAATGGCTACACCTTC. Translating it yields CASSQVVWDRGREDNGYTF.

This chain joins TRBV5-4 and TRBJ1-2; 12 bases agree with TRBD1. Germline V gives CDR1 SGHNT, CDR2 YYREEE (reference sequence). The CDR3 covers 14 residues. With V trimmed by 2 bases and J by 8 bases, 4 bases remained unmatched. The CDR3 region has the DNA TGTGCCAGCAGCTTCGGGACAGGGGGCAGGGGCTACACCTTC. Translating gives CASSFGTGGRGYTF.

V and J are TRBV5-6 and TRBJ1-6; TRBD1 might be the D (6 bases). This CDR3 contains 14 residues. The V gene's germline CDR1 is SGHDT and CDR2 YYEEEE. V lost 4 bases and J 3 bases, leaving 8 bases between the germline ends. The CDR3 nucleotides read TGTGCCAGCAGCCGGACAGACTATAATTCACCCCTCCACTTT. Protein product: CASSRTDYNSPLHF.

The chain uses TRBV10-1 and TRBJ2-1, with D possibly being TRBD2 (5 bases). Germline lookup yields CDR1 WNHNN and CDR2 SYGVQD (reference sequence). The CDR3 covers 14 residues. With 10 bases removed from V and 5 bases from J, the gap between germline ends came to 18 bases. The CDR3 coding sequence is TGCGCCATCTTATATCGGGAAAGCAACAATGAGCAGTTCTTC. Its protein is CAILYRESNNEQFF.

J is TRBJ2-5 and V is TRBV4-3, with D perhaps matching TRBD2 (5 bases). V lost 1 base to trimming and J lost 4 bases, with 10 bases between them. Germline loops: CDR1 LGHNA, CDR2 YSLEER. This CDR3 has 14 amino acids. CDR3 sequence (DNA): TGCGCCAGCAGCCAAGGCCCCGGGATAGAGACCCAGTACTTC. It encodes CASSQGPGIETQYF.

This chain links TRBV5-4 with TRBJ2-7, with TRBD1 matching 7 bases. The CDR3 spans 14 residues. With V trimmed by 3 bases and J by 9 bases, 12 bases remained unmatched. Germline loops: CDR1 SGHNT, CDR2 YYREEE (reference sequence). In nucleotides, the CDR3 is TGTGCCAGCAGCTCCCGCGTCGGACAGGACACGCAGTACTTC. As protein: CASSSRVGQDTQYF.

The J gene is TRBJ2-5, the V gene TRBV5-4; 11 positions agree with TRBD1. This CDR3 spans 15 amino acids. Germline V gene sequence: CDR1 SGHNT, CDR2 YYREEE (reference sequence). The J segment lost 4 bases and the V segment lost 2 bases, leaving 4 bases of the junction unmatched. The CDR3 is CASSFGGQGGETQYF. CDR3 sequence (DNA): TGTGCCAGCAGCTTTGGGGGACAGGGGGGAGAGACCCAGTACTTC.

CDR3 in amino acids: CASSLLAGGETQYF. The CDR3 DNA is TGCGCCAGCAGCTTGTTAGCGGGGGGAGAGACCCAGTACTTC. The chain carries TRBV5-1 and TRBJ2-5; TRBD2 matches 10 bases. CDR1 and CDR2 from the germline V gene are SGHRS and YFSETQ. The trim removed 1 base at V and 4 bases at J, leaving 1 base unmatched. There are 14 residues in the CDR3.

CDR3 DNA sequence: TGTGCCTGGACCGGGACAGGGTGGGACGAGCAGTACTTC. It specifies CAWTGTGWDEQYF. The V call is TRBV30, the J call TRBJ2-7; 9 nucleotides agree with TRBD1. V lost 4 bases, J lost 5 bases, and 6 bases stayed unmatched. Germline assignment: CDR1 GTSNPN and CDR2 SVGIG (reference sequence). CDR3 length: 13 amino acids.

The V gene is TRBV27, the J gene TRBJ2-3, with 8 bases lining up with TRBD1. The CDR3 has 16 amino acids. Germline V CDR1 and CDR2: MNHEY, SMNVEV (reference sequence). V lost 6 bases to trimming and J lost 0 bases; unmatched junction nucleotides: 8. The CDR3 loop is CASSHLRTGSTDTQYF. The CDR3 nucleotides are TGTGCCAGCAGCCACCTCAGGACAGGGAGCACAGATACGCAGTATTTT.

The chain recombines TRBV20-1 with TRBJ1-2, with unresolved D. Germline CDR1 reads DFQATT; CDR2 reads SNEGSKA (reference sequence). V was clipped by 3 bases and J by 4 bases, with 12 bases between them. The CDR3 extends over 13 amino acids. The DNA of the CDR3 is TGCAGTGCTAGTGGTGAGGGTCTCTATGGCTACACCTTC. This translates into CSASGEGLYGYTF.

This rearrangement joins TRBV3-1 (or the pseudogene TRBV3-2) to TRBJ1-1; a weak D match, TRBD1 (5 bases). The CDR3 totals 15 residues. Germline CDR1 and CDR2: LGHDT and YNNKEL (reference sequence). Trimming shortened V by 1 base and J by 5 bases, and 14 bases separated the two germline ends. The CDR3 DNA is TGTGCCAGCAGCCAAGGAAGTCAGGGTGGTACTGAAGCTTTCTTT. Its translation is CASSQGSQGGTEAFF.

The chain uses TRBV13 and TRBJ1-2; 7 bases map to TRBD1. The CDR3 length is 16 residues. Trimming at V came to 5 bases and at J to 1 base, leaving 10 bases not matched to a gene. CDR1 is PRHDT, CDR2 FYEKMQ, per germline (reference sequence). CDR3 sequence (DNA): TGTGCCAGCAGCCCTTTCAACAGGGGAGGTAACTATGGCTACACCTTC. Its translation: CASSPFNRGGNYGYTF.

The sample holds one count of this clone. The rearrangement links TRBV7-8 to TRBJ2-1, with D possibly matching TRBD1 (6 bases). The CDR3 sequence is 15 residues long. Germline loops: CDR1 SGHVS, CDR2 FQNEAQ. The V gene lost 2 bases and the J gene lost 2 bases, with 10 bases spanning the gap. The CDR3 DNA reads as TGTGCCAGCAGCTTACAACAGGGTGCCTACAATGAGCAGTTCTTC. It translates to CASSLQQGAYNEQFF.

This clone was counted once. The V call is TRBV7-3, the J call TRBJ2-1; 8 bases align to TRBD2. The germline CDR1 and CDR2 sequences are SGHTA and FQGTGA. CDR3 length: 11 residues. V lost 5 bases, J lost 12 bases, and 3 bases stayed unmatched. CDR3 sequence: CASSGLAGQFF. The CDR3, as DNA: TGTGCCAGCAGCGGGCTAGCGGGGCAGTTCTTC.

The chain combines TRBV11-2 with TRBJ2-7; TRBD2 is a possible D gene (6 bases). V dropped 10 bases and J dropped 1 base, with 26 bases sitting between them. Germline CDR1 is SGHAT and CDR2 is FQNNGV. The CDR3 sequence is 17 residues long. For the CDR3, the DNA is TGTGCCACCCAGGGAGGTGGACCAATAGTTGCTTCCTACGAGCAGTACTTC. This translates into CATQGGGPIVASYEQYF.

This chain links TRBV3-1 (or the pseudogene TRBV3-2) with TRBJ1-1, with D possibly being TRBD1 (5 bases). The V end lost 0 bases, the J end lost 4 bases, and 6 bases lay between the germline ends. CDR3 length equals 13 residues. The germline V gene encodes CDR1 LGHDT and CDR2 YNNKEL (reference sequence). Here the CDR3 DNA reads TGTGCCAGCAGCCAAGACGGGGGCACTGAAGCTTTCTTT. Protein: CASSQDGGTEAFF.

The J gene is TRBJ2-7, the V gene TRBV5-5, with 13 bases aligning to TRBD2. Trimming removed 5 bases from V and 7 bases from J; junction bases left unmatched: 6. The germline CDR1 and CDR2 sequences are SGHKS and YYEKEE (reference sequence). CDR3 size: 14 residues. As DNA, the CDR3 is TGTGCCAGCAGTTGGACTAGCGGGGGCAGTGAGCAGTACTTC. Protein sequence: CASSWTSGGSEQYF.

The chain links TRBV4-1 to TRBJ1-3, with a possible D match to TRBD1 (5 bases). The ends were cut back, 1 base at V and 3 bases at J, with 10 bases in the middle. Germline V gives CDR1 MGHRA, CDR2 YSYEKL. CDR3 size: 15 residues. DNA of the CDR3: TGCGCCAGCAGCCAAGGTTCGGGGGATGGAAACACCATATATTTT. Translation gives CASSQGSGDGNTIYF.

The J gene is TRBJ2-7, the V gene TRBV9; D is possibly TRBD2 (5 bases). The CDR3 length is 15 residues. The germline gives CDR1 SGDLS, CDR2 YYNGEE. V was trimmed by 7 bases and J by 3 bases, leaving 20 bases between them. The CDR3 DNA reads TGTGCCAGCGGAGCGGCCAACGCCGTCCTCTACGAGCAGTACTTC. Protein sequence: CASGAANAVLYEQYF.